These 26 T cell receptor beta chains were sequenced from one sample in a study of T cells in Graves' hyperthyroidism and ophthalmopathy. What was amplified from RNA transcripts were TCR beta CDR3 regions. Carried out on the TCR CDR3, a first-round RT-PCR used the HTBI primer set. From the multiplex PCR reads, TCRdb called clonotypes with MiXCR, one entry per CDR3 protein. The table lists fewer than 500,000 distinct CDR3 sequences, about 14% of them singletons. The source material was blood. Receptor source: a woman in her twenties or thirties with Graves' ophthalmopathy.

This clonotype occurred many times. This sequence joins TRBV6-1 and TRBJ2-7; 7 bases line up with TRBD1. The CDR3 extends over 13 amino acids. The trim removed 10 bases at V and 4 bases at J, leaving 10 bases unmatched. Germline assignment: CDR1 MNHNS and CDR2 SASEGT. This CDR3 reads CAIGDSLMYEQYF. In DNA, the CDR3 is TGTGCCATCGGGGACAGTTTGATGTACGAGCAGTACTTC.

V and J are TRBV6-1 and TRBJ2-5, with unresolved D. The CDR3 has 13 amino acids. Germline CDR1 and CDR2: MNHNS and SASEGT. With 3 bases removed from V and 4 bases from J, the gap between germline ends came to 9 bases. The CDR3 here is CASSESPRETQYF. The CDR3 coding sequence is TGTGCCAGCAGTGAGTCCCCACGAGAGACCCAGTACTTC.

This clonotype occurred many times. The chain combines TRBV7-2 with TRBJ2-2; 9 bases line up with TRBD1. Trimming cost V 1 base and J 4 bases; bases outside gene matches: 7. The CDR3 length is 17 residues. Germline values: CDR1 SGHTA, CDR2 FQGNSA. The CDR3 bases are TGTGCCAGCAGCTTAGGAACCGGGACAGGGTTCACCGGGGAGCTGTTTTTT. Encoded protein: CASSLGTGTGFTGELFF. Based on the CDR3 plus reference TRBV7-2 and TRBJ2-2, the full variable domain is GAGVSQSPSNKVTEKGKDVELRCDPISGHTALYWYRQSLGQGLEFLIYFQGNSAPDKSGLPSDRFSAERTGGSVSTLTIQRTQQEDSAVYLCASSLGTGTGFTGELFFGEGSRLTVL.

The chain links TRBV20-1 to TRBJ1-6; no clear D. CDR1 and CDR2 from the germline V gene are DFQATT and SNEGSKA (reference sequence). Trimming took off 3 bases at V and 5 bases at J, with 11 bases between the two ends. The CDR3 covers 14 residues. CDR3 sequence reads: CSARFVADNSPLHF. In nucleotides, the CDR3 is TGCAGTGCTAGGTTCGTGGCTGATAATTCACCCCTCCACTTT.

At least ten counts were recorded for this clonotype. V usage is TRBV25-1 and J usage is TRBJ2-3; D uncertain. CDR3 size: 15 residues. Deletions cut 2 bases from V and 1 base from J, with 10 bases between. Germline CDR1 and CDR2: MGHDK and SYGVNS. CDR3 sequence reads: CASSELQTGTDTQYF. In DNA form, the CDR3 reads TGTGCCAGCAGTGAACTGCAGACCGGCACAGATACGCAGTATTTT.

This clonotype was detected many times. The chain joins TRBV7-8 to TRBJ2-1; TRBD1 matches 7 bases. The CDR3 contains 15 residues. Looked up from germline, CDR1 is SGHVS and CDR2 is FQNEAQ. V lost 5 bases and J lost 0; bases outside the gene matches: 4. The CDR3: CASSPDRRSYNEQFF. The CDR3 DNA follows: TGTGCCAGCAGCCCGGACAGGCGCTCCTACAATGAGCAGTTCTTC.

In the case of this clonotype: One end of the junction is discordant with germline, which a read error may explain. J is TRBJ1-6 and V is TRBV13; 7 bases match TRBD1. Per germline, CDR1 PRHDT and CDR2 FYEKMQ (reference sequence). The CDR3 is 14 residues long. As DNA, the CDR3 is TGTGCCAGCAGCTTGATAGGGACAGATTCACCCCCCCACTTT. This encodes CASSLIGTDSPPHF.

Ten or more counts support this clonotype. V usage is TRBV7-6 and J usage is TRBJ2-5; the match to TRBD2 covers 12 bases. The ends lost 7 bases at V and 3 bases at J; junction bases unmatched: 12. The CDR3 has 17 amino acids. Germline values: CDR1 SGHVS, CDR2 FNYEAQ. The CDR3 DNA reads as TGTGCCAGCAATCGAGGGTTGCTAGCGGGGGGGAAAGAGACCCAGTACTTC. It translates to CASNRGLLAGGKETQYF. The full variable domain, rest sourced from reference TRBV7-6 and TRBJ2-5, is GAGVSQSPRYKVTKRGQDVALRCDPISGHVSLYWYRQALGQGPEFLTYFNYEAQQDKSGLPNDRFSAERPEGSISTLTIQRTEQRDSAMYRCASNRGLLAGGKETQYFGPGTRLLVL.

At least ten counts were recorded for this clonotype. The chain couples TRBV20-1 to TRBJ1-5; 7 positions match TRBD1. This CDR3 has 14 residues. Germline lookup yields CDR1 DFQATT and CDR2 SNEGSKA (reference sequence). With V trimmed by 1 base and J by 6 bases, 6 bases remained unmatched. CDR3: CSARAKSGGQPQHF. The CDR3 DNA is TGCAGTGCTAGAGCCAAATCAGGGGGTCAGCCCCAGCATTTT.

The sample holds many counts of this clonotype. V is TRBV6-1 and J is TRBJ2-7, with 14 bases fitting TRBD2. CDR1 is MNHNS, CDR2 SASEGT, per germline. With 6 bases clipped from V and 6 bases from J, the junction kept 7 bases outside the gene matches. The CDR3 length is 15 residues. CDR3 in amino acids: CASRATSGGAGEQYF. The CDR3 nucleotides read TGTGCCAGCAGAGCGACTAGCGGGGGGGCGGGCGAGCAGTACTTC.

This clonotype turned up a few times. V usage is TRBV19 and J usage is TRBJ1-5, with TRBD1 matching 7 bases. Per germline, CDR1 LNHDA and CDR2 SQIVND (reference sequence). With V trimmed by 0 bases and J by 3 bases, 2 bases remained unmatched. This CDR3 has 15 residues. The CDR3 DNA reads TGTGCCAGTAGTATAGACGGGACAGACAATCAGCCCCAGCATTTT. Its translation: CASSIDGTDNQPQHF.

This clonotype was counted between two and nine times. This chain uses TRBV11-3 with TRBJ2-7, with a weak D call TRBD1 (5 bases). This CDR3 is 14 amino acids long. Trimming left V 1 base short and J 6 bases short, with 13 bases between. Germline V gene data show CDR1 as SGHNT and CDR2 as YENEEA. Written as DNA, the CDR3 is TGTGCCAGCAGCTTAGTTGCAGGGATCACCGAGCAGTACTTC. Translation gives CASSLVAGITEQYF.

This clonotype came up a few times. The genes are TRBV5-1 and TRBJ1-3, with TRBD1 matching 8 bases. The J segment lost 0 bases and the V segment lost 3 bases, leaving 11 bases of the junction unmatched. Germline V gene data show CDR1 as SGHRS and CDR2 as YFSETQ. CDR3 size: 18 residues. The CDR3 DNA reads as TGCGCCAGCAGCTCCTTAGGACAGGGTGCCCTCTCTGGAAACACCATATATTTT. Translated: CASSSLGQGALSGNTIYF. Looking up the rest from reference TRBV5-1 and TRBJ1-3 gives the full variable domain: KAGVTQTPRYLIKTRGQQVTLSCSPISGHRSVSWYQQTPGQGLQFLFEYFSETQRNKGNFPGRFSGRQFSNSRSEMNVSTLELGDSALYLCASSSLGQGALSGNTIYFGEGSWLTVV.

The gene calls are TRBV4-2 and TRBJ1-5, with D hard to call. The CDR3 is made up of 15 amino acids. Deletions cut 0 bases from V and 3 bases from J, with 9 bases between. CDR1 is LGHNA and CDR2 is YNFKEQ in the germline V gene. The CDR3 protein is CASSQDDSYNQPQHF. The CDR3 DNA follows: TGTGCCAGCAGCCAAGATGATAGCTACAATCAGCCCCAGCATTTT.

In its sample, this clonotype was seen many times. The rearrangement uses TRBV15 and TRBJ2-3, with 7 bases identical to TRBD1. CDR3 length: 16 amino acids. Germline assignment: CDR1 LNHNV and CDR2 YYDKDF (reference sequence). After removal of 1 base from V and 6 bases from J, the junction contained 10 bases not matched to a gene. For the CDR3, the DNA is TGTGCCACCAGCAGAGGAGACAGGGAGTTATCGGATACGCAGTATTTT. Translated: CATSRGDRELSDTQYF.

This clonotype has ten or more counts. V is TRBV2 and J is TRBJ2-1, with 16 bases matching TRBD2. Germline assignment: CDR1 SNHLY and CDR2 FYNNEI. V lost 8 bases, J lost 2 bases, and 9 bases stayed unmatched. The CDR3 contains 18 residues. Here the CDR3 reads CASSGGTSGGAAYNEQFF. The DNA of the CDR3 is TGTGCCAGCTCGGGGGGGACTAGCGGGGGGGCAGCCTACAATGAGCAGTTCTTC. Supplemented by reference TRBV2 and TRBJ2-1, the full variable domain reads EPEVTQTPSHQVTQMGQEVILRCVPISNHLYFYWYRQILGQKVEFLVSFYNNEISEKSEIFDDQFSVERPDGSNFTLKIRSTKLEDSAMYFCASSGGTSGGAAYNEQFFGPGTRLTVL.

CDR3: CASSPSAGDQETQYF. CDR3 nucleotide sequence: TGTGCCAGCTCACCTTCAGCGGGGGACCAAGAGACCCAGTACTTC. This chain uses TRBV18 with TRBJ2-5; 8 bases fit TRBD2. J lost 0 bases, V lost 3 bases, and 3 bases had no gene match. The germline V gene encodes CDR1 KGHSH and CDR2 LQKENI. CDR3 length equals 15 residues.

This clonotype came up many times. V and J are TRBV24-1 and TRBJ2-7; possible D gene TRBD1, 6 bases. The CDR3 consists of 14 residues. V shed 4 bases and J shed 2 bases, with 11 bases lying between them. Per the germline V gene, CDR1 is KGHDR and CDR2 is SFDVKD. Written as DNA, the CDR3 is TGTGCCACCAGTGACCTACAGGGAACCTACGAGCAGTACTTC. Residues: CATSDLQGTYEQYF.

Concerning this clonotype itself: This may be a read error, as it is one base from a much larger clone. The rearrangement uses TRBV5-1 and TRBJ2-7, with TRBD2 as a possible D gene (7 bases). CDR3 size: 14 residues. Per the germline V gene, CDR1 is SGHRS and CDR2 is YFSETQ. In DNA, the CDR3 is TGCGCCGGCAGCGAAACGGGGGGCGCCTACGAGCAGTACTTC. Translated, it gives CAGSETGGAYEQYF.

The chain employs TRBV9 and TRBJ2-5; D is perhaps TRBD2 (5 bases). CDR1 SGDLS and CDR2 YYNGEE come from the germline V gene. The CDR3 totals 15 residues. Trimming shortened V by 4 bases and J by 6 bases, and 19 bases separated the two germline ends. The CDR3 region is CASSPQRVIGKTQYF. In DNA form, the CDR3 reads TGTGCCAGCAGCCCTCAAAGGGTCATCGGGAAGACCCAGTACTTC.

In its sample, this clonotype was seen many times. The rearrangement uses TRBV7-9 and TRBJ2-1, with a weak D call TRBD2 (5 bases). Germline CDR1 reads SEHNR; CDR2 reads FQNEAQ (reference sequence). V shed 2 bases and J shed 5 bases, with 7 bases lying between them. This CDR3 region has 13 residues. CDR3 bases: TGTGCCAGCAGCTTATGGGGAGACAATGAGCAGTTCTTC. This codes for CASSLWGDNEQFF.

In its sample, this clonotype was seen many times. The chain links TRBV6-4 to TRBJ1-1; no reliable D call. Trimming removed 7 bases from V and 0 bases from J, with 18 bases in between. CDR1 and CDR2 (germline): MRHNA, SNTAGT. This CDR3 is built from 16 residues. In DNA, the CDR3 is TGTGCCAGCATCAAGACCCCAGGATCCCTGAACACTGAAGCTTTCTTT. It specifies CASIKTPGSLNTEAFF.

The chain combines TRBV9 with TRBJ2-7, with 7 bases that match TRBD2. The CDR3 length is 17 residues. The trim removed 0 bases at V and 3 bases at J, leaving 12 bases unmatched. Germline V gene lookup returns CDR1 SGDLS and CDR2 YYNGEE. This CDR3 reads CASSVAGFTAGSYEQYF. The DNA for the CDR3 is TGTGCCAGCAGCGTAGCCGGCTTCACAGCGGGGAGCTACGAGCAGTACTTC.

This clonotype was detected ten times or more. The chain has TRBV9 and TRBJ2-3; 10 bases map to TRBD2. J was trimmed by 5 bases and V by 0 bases; bases with no gene match: 6. This CDR3 region has 16 residues. CDR1 is SGDLS, CDR2 YYNGEE, per germline. The CDR3 DNA reads as TGTGCCAGCAGCGTAGAGAGCGGGGGGGCCGGAGATACGCAGTATTTT. Its translation: CASSVESGGAGDTQYF. The full variable domain, with the rest looked up from reference TRBV9 and TRBJ2-3, is DSGVTQTPKHLITATGQRVTLRCSPRSGDLSVYWYQQSLDQGLQFLIQYYNGEERAKGNILERFSAQQFPDLHSELNLSSLELGDSALYFCASSVESGGAGDTQYFGPGTRLTVL.

This clonotype was recorded at least ten times. V gene TRBV2 combines with J gene TRBJ2-2, with TRBD1 as a possible D gene (5 bases). V lost 1 base and J 0 bases, leaving 18 bases between the germline ends. The CDR3 runs 19 residues. Germline V CDR1 and CDR2: SNHLY, FYNNEI. The CDR3 is CASSEDKALQVTNTGELFF. CDR3 nucleotides: TGTGCCAGCAGTGAAGATAAAGCTTTACAGGTCACGAACACCGGGGAGCTGTTTTTT.

This clonotype was counted at least ten times. This rearrangement joins TRBV28 to TRBJ2-2, with a possible D match to TRBD2 (6 bases). The length of the CDR3 is 13 residues. Germline lookup yields CDR1 MDHEN and CDR2 SYDVKM. V lost 7 bases, J lost 5 bases, and 11 bases lay in between. The CDR3 sequence is CASTLSGTGELFF. The CDR3 DNA follows: TGTGCCAGCACCCTGAGCGGGACCGGGGAGCTGTTTTTT. The whole variable domain, remainder taken from reference TRBV28 and TRBJ2-2, is DVKVTQSSRYLVKRTGEKVFLECVQDMDHENMFWYRQDPGLGLRLIYFSYDVKMKEKGDIPEGYSVSREKKERFSLILESASTNQTSMYLCASTLSGTGELFFGEGSRLTVL.